The sequence of this T cell receptor beta chain was determined in a study of OX40 agonist ivuxolimab in advanced cancers. Study information: Dose-escalation patients' cancers were hepatocellular carcinoma, melanoma, renal cell or head and neck cancer. Earlier treatment with anti-PD-1, anti-PD-L1 or anti-CTLA-4 was permitted, and under 50% had received some. General observations from the study: CD8+ T cells averaged more expanded clones than CD4+. It was not determined which antigens were specifically recognized by the peripheral T cells that had undergone clonal expansion.

Sequencing was performed with immunoSEQ multiplex PCR; in TCRdb, only in-frame clones are kept and a portion is missing. Of 48,000 or so clones in the sample, around 80% were seen once. Concerning this clone: Its antigen is unknown.

The germline CDR1 and CDR2 sequences are SGHDN and FVKESK. The CDR3 is 17 amino acids. The junction had 5 bases not matched to a gene; V was cut back by 1 base and J by 4 bases. The sequence derives from an adult with an advanced solid tumor such as melanoma, head and neck, liver or kidney cancer. The V call is TRBV14, the J call TRBJ2-3; 13 nucleotides agree with TRBD2. Sequencing used CD4+ or CD8+ T cells sorted from blood, obtained in a trial of the OX40 agonist ivuxolimab. In DNA form, the CDR3 reads TGTGCCAGCAGCCAAGCCCGGACTAGCGGGAGATCAGATACGCAGTATTTT. Its protein product is CASSQARTSGRSDTQYF.